The 24 T cell receptor beta chains below come from one sample, sequenced in a study of T cells after yellow fever vaccination. TCRdb used MiXCR to reprocess the 5' RACE reads, holding one entry per CDR3 protein. The table shows roughly 340,000 distinct CDR3 sequences, with about 8.7% occurring only once. The sample in question was PBMCs, obtained on the day of the first yellow fever vaccination. These receptor sequences come from a man between 18 and 35 years old who received the YFV17D yellow fever vaccine.

This clonotype was seen at least ten times. The chain uses TRBV29-1 and TRBJ2-5; TRBD2 is a possible D gene (5 bases). Trimming stripped 2 bases from V and 4 bases from J, with 11 bases between. The V gene's germline CDR1 is SQVTM and CDR2 ANQGSEA. There are 13 residues in the CDR3. The CDR3 here is CSVEPGWRETQYF. In DNA, the CDR3 is TGCAGCGTTGAACCGGGATGGAGAGAGACCCAGTACTTC.

This clonotype has ten or more counts. The CDR3 reads CASSFGLAGLLQETQYF. The CDR3 DNA follows: TGTGCCAGCAGCTTCGGACTAGCGGGTCTCCTCCAAGAGACCCAGTACTTC. The chain recombines TRBV7-2 with TRBJ2-5; TRBD2 matches 11 bases. Germline CDR1 reads SGHTA; CDR2 reads FQGNSA. The CDR3 loop spans 17 amino acids. The J segment lost 1 base and the V segment lost 3 bases, leaving 7 bases of the junction unmatched.

The chain is built from TRBV6-2 or TRBV6-3 and TRBJ2-4; D gene ambiguous. Germline CDR1 and CDR2: MNHEY and SVGEGT. The CDR3 has 14 amino acids. Trimming removed 6 bases from V and 2 bases from J, with 11 bases in between. CDR3 coding DNA: TGTGCCAGCAGCCAACTATTCACCAAAAACATTCAGTACTTC. Translated, it gives CASSQLFTKNIQYF.

The chain is built from TRBV24-1 and TRBJ2-5, with 8 bases lining up with TRBD1. V lost 5 bases and J lost 4; bases outside the gene matches: 5. The CDR3 loop spans 14 amino acids. Germline V gene data show CDR1 as KGHDR and CDR2 as SFDVKD. Written as DNA, the CDR3 is TGTGCCACCAGTGGGACAGGGTCTGGAGAGACCCAGTACTTC. Translation gives CATSGTGSGETQYF.

The V gene is TRBV19, the J gene TRBJ2-2, with D perhaps given as TRBD1 or TRBD2 (6 bases each). Germline-derived CDR1 and CDR2 are LNHDA and SQIVND (reference sequence). CDR3 length: 14 amino acids. The ends were cut back, 4 bases at V and 6 bases at J, with 12 bases in the middle. The CDR3 is CASSTGASPGELFF. The CDR3 nucleotides are TGTGCCAGTAGTACGGGGGCATCTCCCGGGGAGCTGTTTTTT.

The chain links TRBV4-1 to TRBJ1-6; TRBD1 is a possible D gene (5 bases). The V gene's germline CDR1 is MGHRA and CDR2 YSYEKL. V shed 0 bases and J shed 6 bases, with 15 bases lying between them. This CDR3 is 17 amino acids long. CDR3 amino acids: CASSQETAPDLNSPLHF. As DNA, the CDR3 is TGCGCCAGCAGCCAAGAGACAGCCCCAGACCTTAATTCACCCCTCCACTTT.

This clonotype was detected a few times. This sequence joins TRBV25-1 and TRBJ1-2; D unclear. The germline V and J ends were trimmed by 2 bases and 2 bases, with 3 bases remaining between them. Germline V lookup: CDR1 MGHDK, CDR2 SYGVNS. The CDR3 covers 12 residues. CDR3 sequence: CASSEQNYGYTF. The CDR3 nucleotides are TGTGCCAGCAGTGAACAAAACTATGGCTACACCTTC.

The chain carries TRBV20-1 and TRBJ2-3, with 7 bases lining up with TRBD2. Looked up from germline, CDR1 is DFQATT and CDR2 is SNEGSKA (reference sequence). CDR3 size: 13 residues. Trimming removed 6 bases from V and 5 bases from J; junction bases left unmatched: 8. The CDR3 reads CSAGRPGGDTQYF. In DNA, the CDR3 is TGCAGTGCCGGACGTCCGGGGGGAGATACGCAGTATTTT.

This clonotype was recorded a few times. The chain couples TRBV4-3 to TRBJ2-4; D gene unclear. This CDR3 spans 15 amino acids. Looked up from germline, CDR1 is LGHNA and CDR2 is YSLEER. With 1 base removed from V and 8 bases from J, the gap between germline ends came to 15 bases. Here the CDR3 reads CASSQVLSAGDIQYF. CDR3 coding DNA: TGCGCCAGCAGCCAAGTCTTAAGCGCTGGGGACATTCAGTACTTC.

The chain has TRBV9 and TRBJ1-2, with D maybe TRBD1 (6 bases). Germline V gene lookup returns CDR1 SGDLS and CDR2 YYNGEE. This CDR3 is 12 amino acids long. The ends were cut back, 3 bases at V and 7 bases at J, with 10 bases in the middle. CDR3 bases: TGTGCCAGCAGCGCCCAGGGGTCTGGCTACACCTTC. Protein sequence: CASSAQGSGYTF.

V usage is TRBV19 and J usage is TRBJ2-1; 8 bases align to TRBD2. The CDR3 contains 14 residues. Trimming at V came to 6 bases and at J to 8 bases, leaving 9 bases not matched to a gene. Germline lookup yields CDR1 LNHDA and CDR2 SQIVND (reference sequence). This CDR3 is CASRGTGGPYEQFF. The CDR3 DNA follows: TGTGCCAGTAGGGGGACGGGGGGGCCCTATGAGCAGTTCTTC.

The table lists this clonotype with many counts. The chain has TRBV7-2 and TRBJ2-7; D gene ambiguous. V was shortened by 1 base and J by 0 bases, with 7 bases between the two germline ends. The CDR3 is 14 amino acids. Looked up from germline, CDR1 is SGHTA and CDR2 is FQGNSA. This CDR3 reads CASSLVRSSYEQYF. The CDR3 region has the DNA TGTGCCAGCAGCTTAGTAAGGAGCTCCTACGAGCAGTACTTC.

This clonotype has a handful of counts. V usage is TRBV4-1 and J usage is TRBJ1-4, with D possibly being TRBD1 (5 bases). The length of the CDR3 is 12 residues. The V end lost 5 bases, the J end lost 8 bases, and 9 bases lay between the germline ends. The germline V gene encodes CDR1 MGHRA and CDR2 YSYEKL. In DNA, the CDR3 is TGCGCCAGCAGCGGGGGTCGGGAAAAACTGTTTTTT. Its protein product is CASSGGREKLFF.

The table lists this clonotype with many counts. This chain uses TRBV5-1 with TRBJ1-1; 9 bases align to TRBD1. The CDR3 sequence is 14 residues long. Germline V gene sequence: CDR1 SGHRS, CDR2 YFSETQ. V lost 4 bases, J lost 4 bases, and 5 bases stayed unmatched. The CDR3 loop reads CASSKGQGPTEAFF. CDR3 nucleotides: TGCGCCAGCAGCAAGGGACAGGGACCCACTGAAGCTTTCTTT.

This clonotype was observed at least ten times. The chain links TRBV29-1 to TRBJ2-3, with TRBD2 matching over 11 bases. Germline V gives CDR1 SQVTM, CDR2 ANQGSEA. Trimming cost V 2 bases and J 1 base; bases outside gene matches: 2. The CDR3 contains 15 residues. The CDR3 is CSVETSGGRTDTQYF. In DNA, the CDR3 is TGCAGCGTTGAAACTAGCGGGGGTCGCACAGATACGCAGTATTTT.

This clonotype was detected a few times. The chain has TRBV12-3 or TRBV12-4 and TRBJ1-3; no clear D gene. CDR3 length: 11 amino acids. V lost 7 bases to trimming and J lost 8 bases, with 9 bases between them. Here the CDR3 DNA reads TGTGCCAGCACCCTCGTCGACACCATATATTTT. Translating gives CASTLVDTIYF.

This clonotype has a handful of counts. The gene calls are TRBV9 and TRBJ1-1; 10 nucleotides agree with TRBD1. V trimming: 1 base; J trimming: 7 bases; junction bases outside the gene matches: 4. This CDR3 region has 14 residues. The germline gives CDR1 SGDLS, CDR2 YYNGEE. CDR3 in DNA: TGTGCCAGCAGCGTACGGACAGGGGGAGGTGAAGCTTTCTTT. It encodes CASSVRTGGGEAFF.

This clonotype has a handful of counts. Germline and junction disagree at one end, which may indicate a read error. This rearrangement joins TRBV11-2 to TRBJ1-2; D is undetermined. CDR1 and CDR2 (germline): SGHAT, FQNNGV. This CDR3 spans 15 amino acids. CDR3 sequence: CASSLESGGYTNAIF. CDR3 sequence (DNA): TGTGCCAGCAGCTTAGAATCAGGAGGCTATACGAATGCTATCTTC.

The rearrangement joins TRBV10-3 to TRBJ1-2; TRBD1 aligns across 9 bases. With V trimmed by 6 bases and J by 6 bases, 5 bases remained unmatched. CDR1 is ENHRY and CDR2 is SYGVKD in the germline V gene. The CDR3 sequence is 13 residues long. CDR3 in amino acids: CAIRDRDRDGYTF. For the CDR3, the DNA is TGTGCCATCAGGGATAGGGACAGGGATGGCTACACCTTC.

There are many counts of this clonotype. The chain uses TRBV5-1 and TRBJ2-5, with 8 bases identical to TRBD2. Germline values: CDR1 SGHRS, CDR2 YFSETQ. The junction had 3 bases not matched to a gene; V was cut back by 1 base and J by 1 base. The CDR3 consists of 15 residues. CDR3: CASSLSLAGQETQYF. Written as DNA, the CDR3 is TGCGCCAGCAGCTTGTCCCTAGCGGGCCAAGAGACCCAGTACTTC.

The V call is TRBV21-1, the J call TRBJ2-5; TRBD2 is the table's D call, not checked against the DNA. TRBV21-1 is a known pseudogene. The CDR3 length is 15 residues. The CDR3 is CASTPRVSGGETQYF. In nucleotides, the CDR3 is TGTGCCAGCACCCCGAGGGTTTCGGGCGGGGAGACCCAGTACTTC.

This clonotype was seen more than once but under ten times. This sequence joins TRBV12-5 and TRBJ2-5; 10 bases agree with TRBD2. This CDR3 is 16 amino acids long. Germline V gene sequence: CDR1 LGHNT, CDR2 FRNRAP. V was clipped by 5 bases and J by 5 bases; unmatched bases: 11. The CDR3 protein is CASGAPSGGQGETQYF. Here the CDR3 DNA reads TGTGCTAGTGGTGCACCTAGCGGGGGCCAGGGGGAGACCCAGTACTTC.

The V gene is TRBV10-3, the J gene TRBJ2-1; the match to TRBD2 covers 8 bases. Trimming cost V 0 bases and J 4 bases; bases outside gene matches: 5. This CDR3 is 16 amino acids long. Per germline, CDR1 ENHRY and CDR2 SYGVKD. The CDR3 DNA sequence: TGTGCCATCAGTGAGTCCGGGGGGGGTACATACAATGAGCAGTTCTTC. It translates to CAISESGGGTYNEQFF.

The chain carries TRBV20-1 and TRBJ1-3; D is perhaps TRBD1 (5 bases). Germline assignment: CDR1 DFQATT and CDR2 SNEGSKA (reference sequence). This CDR3 region has 14 residues. Trimming removed 5 bases from V and 4 bases from J, with 15 bases in between. The CDR3 DNA is TGCAGTGCTCCGGGGGACGGCAGAGGAAACACCATATATTTT. Translating it yields CSAPGDGRGNTIYF.